Listed here is a single TCR beta chain. This sample is drawn from a study of blood T cell repertoires in COVID-19. For the study at large: The samples span acute and convalescent COVID-19 from the United States, Italy and Spain. In each case, the material was cDNA or gDNA derived from T cells, B-cell-depleted T cells, or PBMCs.

CDR3 length: 14 amino acids. Germline V CDR1 and CDR2: LNHDA, SQIVND (reference sequence). The V segment lost 11 bases and the J segment 6 bases; nucleotides outside the gene matches: 13. Original data processing: For nucleated cells, counts were estimated from reference gene primer amplification. Profiled with immunoSEQ multiplex PCR; TCRdb holds only in-frame clones, not every one. That table supplies the V and J calls and clone size; D and trimming were determined from the DNA. This repertoire shows 63,000 or so clones, roughly 77% found once; its top ten account for over 8.5%. The sequenced sample was peripheral blood. The receptor was derived from a human donor in a cohort sampled during active COVID-19. The chain joins TRBV19 to TRBJ1-5; TRBD1 aligns across 7 bases. The CDR3 region is CAGSPGGFGQPQHF. The CDR3 coding sequence is TGTGCCGGGTCTCCAGGGGGATTCGGTCAGCCCCAGCATTTT.